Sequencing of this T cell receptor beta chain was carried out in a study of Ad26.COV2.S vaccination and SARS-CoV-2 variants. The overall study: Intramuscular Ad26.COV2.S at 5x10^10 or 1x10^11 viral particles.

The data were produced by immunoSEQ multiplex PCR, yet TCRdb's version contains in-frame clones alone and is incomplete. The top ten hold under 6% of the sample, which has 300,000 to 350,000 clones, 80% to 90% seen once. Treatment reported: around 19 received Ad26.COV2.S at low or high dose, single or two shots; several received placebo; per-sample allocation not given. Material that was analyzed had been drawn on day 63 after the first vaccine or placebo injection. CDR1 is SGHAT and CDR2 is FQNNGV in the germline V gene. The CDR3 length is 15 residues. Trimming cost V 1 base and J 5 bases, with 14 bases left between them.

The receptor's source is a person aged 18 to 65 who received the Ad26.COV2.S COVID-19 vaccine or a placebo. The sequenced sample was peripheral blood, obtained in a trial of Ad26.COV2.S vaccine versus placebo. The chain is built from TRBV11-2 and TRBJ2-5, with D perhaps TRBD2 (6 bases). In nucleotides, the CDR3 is TGTGCCAGCAGCTTAGGAGGAGGAGGGTGGGAGACCCAGTACTTC. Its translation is CASSLGGGGWETQYF.